This T cell receptor (beta chain) was found in a study of early T cells in non-severe SARS-CoV-2 infection. Study in general: Unsorted whole-blood RNA was sequenced in bulk, leaving chains unpaired. Study outcomes and limitations: Lookups in VDJdb leaned toward anti-spike CD8 responses and missed private and CD4 specificities.

cDNA molecules, individually, were tagged with unique molecular identifiers. Each CDR3 protein gets one entry after TCRdb re-called the 5' RACE reads with MiXCR. Of roughly 64,000 distinct CDR3 sequences listed, roughly 14% are singletons. The CDR3 consists of 15 residues. The germline CDR1 and CDR2 sequences are SEHNR and FQNEAQ (reference sequence). Trimming at V came to 5 bases and at J to 7 bases, leaving 7 bases not matched to a gene. Concerning this clonotype: The antigen remains undetermined.

Sequencing was performed on whole blood. The TCR originated in an adult who was a healthcare worker with PCR-confirmed SARS-CoV-2 infection or an uninfected control (not recorded which). The rearrangement uses TRBV7-9 and TRBJ1-6, with TRBD1 identical over 8 bases. CDR3 nucleotides: TGTGCCAGCAGCCAAGGACAGGGTAGGAATTCACCCCTCCACTTT. Translating it yields CASSQGQGRNSPLHF.